These 20 T cell receptor beta chains were all obtained from the same sample, sequenced in a study of siplizumab effects on memory and regulatory T cells. Here immunoSEQ multiplex PCR was the method, and the copy in TCRdb shows in-frame clones only, minus some. The table includes approximately 52,000 clones, roughly 97% detected once. The sample was naive CD4+ T cells sorted from blood. All receptors come from a human donor in good health.

V gene TRBV7-3 combines with J gene TRBJ2-3, with D possibly TRBD1 on 6 matching bases. The V and J ends lost 5 bases and 1 base respectively, with 16 bases between them. The CDR3 sequence is 16 residues long. The germline CDR1 and CDR2 sequences are SGHTA and FQGTGA. CDR3 coding DNA: TGTGCCAGCAGCCTAAATGGCAGGGGACGCACAGATACGCAGTATTTT. This codes for CASSLNGRGRTDTQYF. The full variable domain, its missing parts supplied by reference TRBV7-3 and TRBJ2-3, is GAGVSQTPSNKVTEKGKYVELRCDPISGHTALYWYRQSLGQGPEFLIYFQGTGAADDSGLPNDRFFAVRPEGSVSTLKIQRTERGDSAVYLCASSLNGRGRTDTQYFGPGTRLTVL.

This rearrangement joins TRBV7-2 to TRBJ1-5; D possibly corresponds to TRBD1 (6 bases). This CDR3 is built from 14 residues. CDR1 is SGHTA, CDR2 FQGNSA, per germline. V lost 3 bases to trimming and J lost 3 bases, with 9 bases between them. This CDR3 reads CASSFQGHNQPQHF. Here the CDR3 DNA reads TGTGCCAGCAGCTTCCAGGGACACAATCAGCCCCAGCATTTT. The variable domain in full, completed from reference TRBV7-2 and TRBJ1-5, reads GAGVSQSPSNKVTEKGKDVELRCDPISGHTALYWYRQSLGQGLEFLIYFQGNSAPDKSGLPSDRFSAERTGGSVSTLTIQRTQQEDSAVYLCASSFQGHNQPQHFGDGTRLSIL.

The V call is TRBV6-1, the J call TRBJ2-7; D is unresolved. V lost 0 bases and J lost 3, with 6 bases in between. This CDR3 has 13 residues. Germline values: CDR1 MNHNS, CDR2 SASEGT. The CDR3 here is CASSEAGIYEQYF. CDR3 DNA: TGTGCCAGCAGTGAAGCCGGCATCTACGAGCAGTACTTC.

The V call is TRBV27, the J call TRBJ2-1; D gene uncertain. Germline V lookup: CDR1 MNHEY, CDR2 SMNVEV (reference sequence). The ends were cut back, 5 bases at V and 15 bases at J, with 20 bases in the middle. There are 13 residues in the CDR3. The CDR3 DNA reads as TGTGCCAGCAGTCCGCATAATGCAAAGAGGCGGTTCTTC. Translating it yields CASSPHNAKRRFF.

V and J are TRBV11-3 and TRBJ2-5; D is perhaps TRBD2 (6 bases). This CDR3 contains 14 residues. Germline V gives CDR1 SGHNT, CDR2 YENEEA. Trimming removed 3 bases from V and 1 base from J, with 9 bases in between. This CDR3 is CASSFAGSQETQYF. The CDR3 DNA sequence: TGTGCCAGCAGCTTTGCGGGGTCCCAAGAGACCCAGTACTTC.

This chain joins TRBV15 and TRBJ2-7, with 11 nucleotides matching TRBD1. CDR3 length: 15 residues. Germline V gives CDR1 LNHNV, CDR2 YYDKDF (reference sequence). With 2 bases clipped from V and 2 bases from J, the junction kept 2 bases outside the gene matches. The CDR3 sequence: CATSRPGQGAYEQYF. The CDR3 nucleotides are TGTGCCACCAGCAGACCGGGACAGGGGGCCTACGAGCAGTACTTC.

V usage is TRBV5-4 and J usage is TRBJ2-5; TRBD2 might be the D (5 bases). The closer fit of TRBJ2-7 to the DNA end suggests the J call may be wrong. This CDR3 comprises 14 residues. Germline assignment: CDR1 SGHNT and CDR2 YYREEE (reference sequence). Here the CDR3 reads CASSFGGRPPEQYF. CDR3 sequence (DNA): TGTGCCAGCAGCTTCGGTGGGAGACCCCCCGAGCAGTACTTC.

The genes are TRBV19 and TRBJ2-2; 10 bases map to TRBD1. CDR1 and CDR2 from the germline V gene are LNHDA and SQIVND (reference sequence). This CDR3 region has 16 residues. With 2 bases clipped from V and 9 bases from J, the junction kept 9 bases outside the gene matches. The CDR3 region has the DNA TGTGCCAGTAGTATACTGGACAGGGGGTCCTCAAGGGAGCTGTTTTTT. The encoded protein is CASSILDRGSSRELFF.

As to this clone: At one end the junction does not follow the germline gene, possibly because of a read error. The chain has TRBV6-4 and TRBJ2-7, with 8 bases identical to TRBD2. The CDR3 totals 15 residues. Germline CDR1 is MRHNA and CDR2 is SNTAGT. The CDR3 sequence: CASSDLLAGLYGQYF. The CDR3 DNA reads as TGTGCCAGCAGTGATTTGCTAGCGGGCCTCTACGGGCAGTACTTC.

The J gene is TRBJ1-6, the V gene TRBV28; unclear D gene. Germline V gene data show CDR1 as MDHEN and CDR2 as SYDVKM. The CDR3 consists of 14 residues. V was cut by 2 bases and J by 9 bases, with 11 bases left in between. The CDR3 protein is CASSLTRNRSPLHF. CDR3 nucleotide sequence: TGTGCCAGCAGTTTAACAAGGAATCGTTCACCCCTCCACTTT.

The rearrangement uses TRBV6-4 and TRBJ2-1, with D hard to call. The CDR3 loop spans 15 amino acids. In germline, CDR1 is MRHNA, CDR2 SNTAGT. Trimming pared 4 bases from V and 0 bases from J, leaving 10 bases between. The CDR3 coding sequence is TGTGCCAGCAGTGTCGATAAGAGCTCCTACAATGAGCAGTTCTTC. It encodes CASSVDKSSYNEQFF.

J is TRBJ2-1 and V is TRBV7-9; TRBD2 matches 8 bases. Germline values: CDR1 SEHNR, CDR2 FQNEAQ (reference sequence). With V trimmed by 2 bases and J by 0 bases, 6 bases remained unmatched. CDR3 length: 17 amino acids. The DNA of the CDR3 is TGTGCCAGCAGCTTAAGGAGTAGCGGGGACTCCTACAATGAGCAGTTCTTC. This encodes CASSLRSSGDSYNEQFF.

The chain is built from TRBV28 and TRBJ1-1, with D uncertain. Germline loops: CDR1 MDHEN, CDR2 SYDVKM. The CDR3 is made up of 14 amino acids. V was shortened by 1 base and J by 4 bases, with 10 bases between the two germline ends. Here the CDR3 DNA reads TGTGCCAGCAGTTTATTTGGCCGAACCACTGAAGCTTTCTTT. Its protein product is CASSLFGRTTEAFF.

This chain uses TRBV15 with TRBJ2-5; D not certain. Per the germline V gene, CDR1 is LNHNV and CDR2 is YYDKDF (reference sequence). V lost 0 bases to trimming and J lost 4 bases, with 12 bases between them. The CDR3 runs to 15 residues. The CDR3 sequence: CATSRDVSGPETQYF. CDR3 DNA sequence: TGTGCCACCAGCAGAGATGTGAGTGGCCCAGAGACCCAGTACTTC.

This clone was counted once. The same CDR3 also results from other DNA sequences found in this sample. The chain joins TRBV5-1 to TRBJ2-7, with no clear D. Germline V gene lookup returns CDR1 SGHRS and CDR2 YFSETQ. The CDR3 has 12 amino acids. Deletions cut 0 bases from V and 3 bases from J, with 4 bases between. CDR3 coding DNA: TGCGCCAGCAGCTTGGTAAGCTACGAGCAGTACTTC. Amino acid sequence: CASSLVSYEQYF.

The chain recombines TRBV10-3 with TRBJ2-3, with 7 bases lining up with TRBD2. The germline V gene encodes CDR1 ENHRY and CDR2 SYGVKD. J lost 2 bases, V lost 4 bases, and 6 bases had no gene match. The CDR3 runs to 15 residues. In DNA, the CDR3 is TGTGCCATCAGTGTGACGGGAGGACCCACAGATACGCAGTATTTT. This gives the protein CAISVTGGPTDTQYF.

V gene TRBV6-1 combines with J gene TRBJ1-3; D is uncertain. The ends were cut back, 1 base at V and 2 bases at J, with 6 bases in the middle. The CDR3 totals 14 residues. Germline V gives CDR1 MNHNS, CDR2 SASEGT. Written as DNA, the CDR3 is TGTGCCAGCAGTGAAGGGTTTGCTGGAAACACCATATATTTT. This sequence encodes CASSEGFAGNTIYF.

The V and J genes are TRBV19 and TRBJ1-5, with D maybe TRBD1 (6 bases). The CDR3 sequence is 14 residues long. The V end was cut by 5 bases, the J end by 4 bases, with 12 bases between. Per the germline V gene, CDR1 is LNHDA and CDR2 is SQIVND (reference sequence). The CDR3 loop reads CASSPSTGNQPQHF. The CDR3, as DNA: TGTGCCAGTAGTCCCTCCACAGGGAATCAGCCCCAGCATTTT.

This sequence joins TRBV27 and TRBJ1-5; 7 bases map to TRBD1. Germline CDR1 is MNHEY and CDR2 is SMNVEV (reference sequence). There are 15 residues in the CDR3. V shed 6 bases and J 0 bases; nucleotides not matched to a gene: 5. In nucleotides, the CDR3 is TGTGCCAGCAGACCCGGGACAGATAGCAATCAGCCCCAGCATTTT. This gives the protein CASRPGTDSNQPQHF.

The rearrangement joins TRBV7-9 to TRBJ1-2; 9 nucleotides agree with TRBD1. CDR1 and CDR2 (germline): SEHNR, FQNEAQ (reference sequence). The V segment lost 5 bases and the J segment 8 bases; nucleotides outside the gene matches: 6. The CDR3 is 13 amino acids. The CDR3 loop is CASSGGTGNGYTF. CDR3 nucleotides: TGTGCCAGCAGCGGCGGGACAGGGAACGGCTACACCTTC.